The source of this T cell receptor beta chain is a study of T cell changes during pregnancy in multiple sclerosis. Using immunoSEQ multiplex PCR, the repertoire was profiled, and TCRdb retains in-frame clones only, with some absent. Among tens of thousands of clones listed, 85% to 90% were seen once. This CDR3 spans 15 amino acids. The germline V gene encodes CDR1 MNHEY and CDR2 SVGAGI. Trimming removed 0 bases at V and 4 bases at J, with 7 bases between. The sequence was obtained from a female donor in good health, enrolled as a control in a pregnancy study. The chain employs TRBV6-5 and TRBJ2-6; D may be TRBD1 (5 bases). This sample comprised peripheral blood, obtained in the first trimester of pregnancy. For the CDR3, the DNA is TGTGCCAGCAGTTACTCAGGGGAAGGGGCCAACGTCCTGACTTTC. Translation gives CASSYSGEGANVLTF.